A single sample gave rise to the 32 T cell receptor beta chains below, sequenced in a study of T cell responses to AZD1222 COVID-19 vaccine. Using immunoSEQ multiplex PCR, the repertoire was profiled, and TCRdb retains in-frame clones only, with some absent. The profile covers some 95,000 clones, with approximately 83% appearing a single time and roughly 6.3% taken by the ten largest. Sequenced material: peripheral blood, taken on day 0 of AZD1222 vaccination. The receptors come from an adult in good health.

The chain has TRBV19 and TRBJ1-4; D gene uncertain. This CDR3 is 13 amino acids long. The V end was cut by 7 bases, the J end by 3 bases, with 9 bases between. CDR1 is LNHDA, CDR2 SQIVND, per germline (reference sequence). CDR3 bases: TGTGCCAGTAAGGAGGGAGCTAATGAAAAACTGTTTTTT. Its protein product is CASKEGANEKLFF.

The chain employs TRBV7-2 and TRBJ2-7, with 11 bases fitting TRBD1. CDR3 length equals 14 residues. Per the germline V gene, CDR1 is SGHTA and CDR2 is FQGNSA. Unmatched junction bases numbered 11, after V lost 11 bases and J lost 5 bases. The CDR3: CACGRGQGVDEQYF. CDR3 nucleotides: TGTGCCTGCGGAAGGGGACAGGGGGTGGACGAGCAGTACTTC.

The rearrangement joins TRBV23-1 to TRBJ2-5; possibly TRBD2 for D (6 bases). TRBV23-1 is filed as an ORF, its function uncertain. This CDR3 has 12 amino acids. V was clipped by 5 bases and J by 4 bases, with 8 bases between them. CDR3 residues: CASSGGIETQYF. CDR3 nucleotides: TGCGCCAGCAGTGGAGGGATAGAGACCCAGTACTTC.

This clone has a handful of counts. This chain's CDR3 is CASSLGGNTEAFF. For the CDR3, the DNA is TGTGCCAGCAGTTTAGGCGGGAACACTGAAGCTTTCTTT. The chain combines TRBV12-3 or TRBV12-4 with TRBJ1-1; unclear D gene. This CDR3 region has 13 residues. Trimming left V 1 base short and J 1 base short, with 4 bases between.

The chain recombines TRBV19 with TRBJ1-3, with D tentatively TRBD1 (5 bases). This CDR3 spans 17 amino acids. The V and J ends lost 7 bases and 2 bases respectively, with 21 bases between them. Germline CDR1 is LNHDA and CDR2 is SQIVND (reference sequence). Here the CDR3 DNA reads TGTGCCAGTACATCGGCAGGGCGAGGTCTTCCTGGAAACACCATATATTTT. This translates into CASTSAGRGLPGNTIYF.

The chain links TRBV5-5 to TRBJ2-7; 10 bases fit TRBD2. The CDR3 length is 16 residues. V gave up 4 bases and J gave up 0 bases; unmatched junction bases: 7. Per the germline V gene, CDR1 is SGHKS and CDR2 is YYEKEE (reference sequence). As DNA, the CDR3 is TGTGCCAGCAGCCCGGTGGCTAGCGGGAGCTCCTACGAGCAGTACTTC. It translates to CASSPVASGSSYEQYF.

The V call is TRBV5-5, the J call TRBJ1-5; 9 positions match TRBD1. V lost 5 bases, J lost 6 bases, and 9 bases stayed unmatched. Germline V CDR1 and CDR2: SGHKS, YYEKEE (reference sequence). CDR3 length equals 15 residues. CDR3 sequence reads: CASRLIPTGGQPQHF. The CDR3 DNA sequence: TGTGCCAGCAGGTTAATTCCGACAGGGGGTCAGCCCCAGCATTTT.

This chain joins TRBV7-2 and TRBJ1-4, with D hard to call. This CDR3 has 14 amino acids. Trimming stripped 1 base from V and 3 bases from J, with 6 bases between. The germline CDR1 and CDR2 sequences are SGHTA and FQGNSA. CDR3 residues: CASSLESANEKLFF. The CDR3 DNA reads TGTGCCAGCAGCTTAGAGTCGGCTAATGAAAAACTGTTTTTT.

The chain employs TRBV7-8 and TRBJ1-5; no clear D. V was clipped by 5 bases and J by 6 bases, with 11 bases between them. The CDR3 consists of 13 residues. The V gene's germline CDR1 is SGHVS and CDR2 FQNEAQ. The CDR3 loop reads CASSPREGQPQHF. The DNA of the CDR3 is TGTGCCAGCAGCCCGAGGGAGGGTCAGCCCCAGCATTTT.

This clone has a handful of counts. V is TRBV11-2 and J is TRBJ2-7; TRBD1 is a possible D gene (5 bases). Germline CDR1 SGHAT, CDR2 FQNNGV. Trimming took 2 bases from V and 1 from J, leaving 6 bases between them. CDR3 length: 13 amino acids. The CDR3 here is CASSLQGSYEQYF. CDR3 DNA sequence: TGTGCCAGCAGCTTACAGGGTTCCTACGAGCAGTACTTC.

The rearrangement links TRBV16 to TRBJ2-4; TRBD1 agrees at 8 bases. V trimming: 4 bases; J trimming: 8 bases; junction bases outside the gene matches: 13. The CDR3 consists of 16 residues. Germline V gene lookup returns CDR1 KGHSY and CDR2 FQNENV. As DNA, the CDR3 is TGTGCCAGCAGCCCAAATGGGACAGGATGGGGTCACATTCAGTACTTC. Translation gives CASSPNGTGWGHIQYF. The complete variable domain, with remaining parts taken from reference TRBV16 and TRBJ2-4, reads GEEVAQTPKHLVRGEGQKAKLYCAPIKGHSYVFWYQQVLKNEFKFLISFQNENVFDETGMPKERFSAKCLPNSPCSLEIQATKLEDSAVYFCASSPNGTGWGHIQYFGAGTRLSVL.

The gene calls are TRBV6-2 or TRBV6-3 and TRBJ1-2; TRBD1 matches 9 bases. The V and J ends lost 2 bases and 2 bases, in that order; junction bases with no gene match: 9. CDR1 and CDR2 (germline): MNHEY, SVGEGT. This CDR3 spans 17 amino acids. CDR3 in DNA: TGTGCCAGCAGTTACGCGGGACAGGGAGCATTCAACTATGGCTACACCTTC. Its translation: CASSYAGQGAFNYGYTF.

V usage is TRBV14 and J usage is TRBJ1-1; TRBD1 matches 9 bases. Per the germline V gene, CDR1 is SGHDN and CDR2 is FVKESK. The CDR3 totals 15 residues. The V segment lost 4 bases and the J segment 5 bases; nucleotides outside the gene matches: 8. CDR3 in DNA: TGTGCCAGCAGCCTCGGGACAGGGTTATGGACTGAAGCTTTCTTT. Its translation: CASSLGTGLWTEAFF. Drawing the rest from reference TRBV14 and TRBJ1-1, the complete variable domain is EAGVTQFPSHSVIEKGQTVTLRCDPISGHDNLYWYRRVMGKEIKFLLHFVKESKQDESGMPNNRFLAERTGGTYSTLKVQPAELEDSGVYFCASSLGTGLWTEAFFGQGTRLTVV.

The chain joins TRBV18 to TRBJ2-3, with D possibly TRBD1 on 6 matching bases. Germline V lookup: CDR1 KGHSH, CDR2 LQKENI. V gave up 5 bases and J gave up 1 base, with 16 bases separating them. The CDR3 is 16 amino acids. Here the CDR3 DNA reads TGTGCCAGCTCAGGCACCGGGACAACACGCACAGATACGCAGTATTTT. It is translated as CASSGTGTTRTDTQYF.

A note on this clone: With a much larger clone just one base away, this may be a read error. The sample carries other DNA sequences with the same CDR3. V is TRBV7-9 and J is TRBJ1-2, with 8 bases aligning to TRBD1. This CDR3 spans 13 amino acids. The V gene's germline CDR1 is SEHNR and CDR2 FQNEAQ (reference sequence). The V and J ends lost 5 bases and 8 bases, in that order; junction bases with no gene match: 7. DNA of the CDR3: TGTGCCAGCAGCAATCAGGGGGCGCGGGGCTACACCTTC. This gives the protein CASSNQGARGYTF.

CDR3 in DNA: TGTGCCATCAGTGAGTCGACCTTTCGCTACGAGCAGTACTTC. This gives the protein CAISESTFRYEQYF. The J gene is TRBJ2-7, the V gene TRBV10-3; D not resolved. V dropped 0 bases and J dropped 3 bases, with 9 bases sitting between them. The CDR3 loop spans 14 amino acids. Per germline, CDR1 ENHRY and CDR2 SYGVKD.

This clone was counted a single time. The V and J genes are TRBV24-1 and TRBJ2-7; a weak D match, TRBD1 (5 bases). Trimming pared 3 bases from V and 3 bases from J, leaving 5 bases between. CDR3 size: 12 residues. Germline V gene sequence: CDR1 KGHDR, CDR2 SFDVKD. CDR3 region: CATSDDSYEQYF. CDR3 coding DNA: TGTGCCACCAGTGATGACAGCTACGAGCAGTACTTC.

In regard to this clone: The junction and the germline gene differ at one end; a read error may be behind it. The chain joins TRBV12-3 or TRBV12-4 to TRBJ2-3; maybe TRBD1 (5 bases). CDR3 size: 13 residues. The CDR3 nucleotides read TGTGCCGGCAGTCCCTGGGGCAAGGATACGCAGTATTTT. Its translation is CAGSPWGKDTQYF.

This clone has only one observation. The chain links TRBV5-1 to TRBJ2-3, with 10 bases lining up with TRBD2. The CDR3 sequence is 15 residues long. V shed 2 bases, J shed 4 bases, and the junction held 4 bases outside the gene matches. Germline lookup yields CDR1 SGHRS and CDR2 YFSETQ. CDR3: CASSFVAGGADTQYF. In nucleotides, the CDR3 is TGCGCCAGCAGCTTTGTAGCGGGAGGAGCAGATACGCAGTATTTT.

This rearrangement joins TRBV2 to TRBJ2-1; D is undetermined. CDR3 length: 12 residues. Germline V lookup: CDR1 SNHLY, CDR2 FYNNEI. Trimming shortened V by 2 bases and J by 4 bases, and 3 bases separated the two germline ends. The CDR3 sequence: CASSEPYNEQFF. For the CDR3, the DNA is TGTGCCAGCAGTGAACCTTACAATGAGCAGTTCTTC. The variable domain in full, with the rest retrieved from reference TRBV2 and TRBJ2-1, is EPEVTQTPSHQVTQMGQEVILRCVPISNHLYFYWYRQILGQKVEFLVSFYNNEISEKSEIFDDQFSVERPDGSNFTLKIRSTKLEDSAMYFCASSEPYNEQFFGPGTRLTVL.

The chain has TRBV14 and TRBJ1-2; D perhaps matches TRBD1 (5 bases). V was trimmed by 1 base and J by 5 bases, leaving 8 bases between them. Germline V gives CDR1 SGHDN, CDR2 FVKESK. The CDR3 is made up of 13 amino acids. The DNA of the CDR3 is TGTGCCAGCAGCCAAGCACAGGCGTATGGCTACACCTTC. Amino acids: CASSQAQAYGYTF.

This chain connects TRBV5-4 to TRBJ2-2; perhaps D is TRBD1 or TRBD2 (6 bases each). Trimming shortened V by 1 base and J by 2 bases, and 15 bases separated the two germline ends. The CDR3 contains 17 residues. CDR1 and CDR2 (germline): SGHNT, YYREEE (reference sequence). The CDR3 DNA is TGTGCCAGCAGCTTGCCTGGAGGGGGGACAAACACCGGGGAGCTGTTTTTT. As protein: CASSLPGGGTNTGELFF.

The chain joins TRBV5-1 to TRBJ1-2, with D uncertain. This CDR3 spans 14 amino acids. Germline CDR1 SGHRS, CDR2 YFSETQ. The ends were cut back, 0 bases at V and 4 bases at J, with 10 bases in the middle. CDR3 nucleotide sequence: TGCGCCAGCAGCTTGGATCCCGGAGTCTATGGCTACACCTTC. Translating gives CASSLDPGVYGYTF.

The rearrangement uses TRBV11-2 and TRBJ2-1, with D hard to call. Per germline, CDR1 SGHAT and CDR2 FQNNGV. Deletions cut 5 bases from V and 4 bases from J, with 6 bases between. CDR3 size: 12 residues. This CDR3 reads CASSPLYNEQFF. The CDR3 nucleotides are TGTGCCAGCAGCCCCTTATACAATGAGCAGTTCTTC. Supplemented by reference TRBV11-2 and TRBJ2-1, the full variable domain reads EAGVAQSPRYKIIEKRQSVAFWCNPISGHATLYWYQQILGQGPKLLIQFQNNGVVDDSQLPKDRFSAERLKGVDSTLKIQPAKLEDSAVYLCASSPLYNEQFFGPGTRLTVL.

J is TRBJ2-5 and V is TRBV20-1; perhaps TRBD1 as D (6 bases). This CDR3 has 13 residues. Trimming removed 3 bases at V and 5 bases at J, with 13 bases between. Looked up from germline, CDR1 is DFQATT and CDR2 is SNEGSKA (reference sequence). The CDR3 spells CSASYQGMETQYF. In nucleotides, the CDR3 is TGCAGTGCTAGTTATCAGGGGATGGAGACCCAGTACTTC.

This sequence joins TRBV30 and TRBJ2-5; D possibly corresponds to TRBD1 (5 bases). Germline V gene data show CDR1 as GTSNPN and CDR2 as SVGIG (reference sequence). Trimming left V 1 base short and J 6 bases short, with 18 bases between. This CDR3 is built from 15 residues. The CDR3 region has the DNA TGTGCCTGGAGTGGGCGTAGGGGAATTAGGAAGACCCAGTACTTC. It specifies CAWSGRRGIRKTQYF. Supplemented by reference TRBV30 and TRBJ2-5, the full variable domain reads SQTIHQWPATLVQPVGSPLSLECTVEGTSNPNLYWYRQAAGRGLQLLFYSVGIGQISSEVPQNLSASRPQDRQFILSSKKLLLSDSGFYLCAWSGRRGIRKTQYFGPGTRLLVL.

For the CDR3, the DNA is TGTGCCAGCAGCTTACTGGGCGGTAACTACGAGCAGTACTTC. This codes for CASSLLGGNYEQYF. The rearrangement uses TRBV5-4 and TRBJ2-7, with unresolved D. In germline, CDR1 is SGHNT, CDR2 YYREEE (reference sequence). V shed 2 bases and J shed 3 bases, with 12 bases lying between them. The CDR3 spans 14 residues.

This clone was detected a few times. This chain connects TRBV6-2 or TRBV6-3 to TRBJ2-1; TRBD1 agrees at 7 bases. The CDR3 runs 17 residues. The V gene's germline CDR1 is MNHEY and CDR2 SVGEGT. Unmatched junction bases numbered 11, after V lost 6 bases and J lost 0 bases. As DNA, the CDR3 is TGTGCCAGCAGCACCCGACAGGGCCCTCACTCCTACAATGAGCAGTTCTTC. Protein: CASSTRQGPHSYNEQFF.

This clone was picked up a small number of times. The V call is TRBV29-1, the J call TRBJ2-7, with D possibly called TRBD1 or TRBD2 (7 bases each). CDR3 length: 13 amino acids. Germline-derived CDR1 and CDR2 are SQVTM and ANQGSEA. V was shortened by 4 bases and J by 2 bases, with 12 bases between the two germline ends. The CDR3 DNA follows: TGCAGCGTTGGGCAGGGGGGGACCTACGAGCAGTACTTC. Its translation is CSVGQGGTYEQYF.

The chain employs TRBV5-5 and TRBJ2-2; 9 bases are a match to TRBD1. V shed 4 bases and J 4 bases; nucleotides not matched to a gene: 5. CDR1 and CDR2 from the germline V gene are SGHKS and YYEKEE (reference sequence). This CDR3 is 15 amino acids long. CDR3 in DNA: TGTGCCAGCAGCCCCAGGACAGGGGCCACCGGGGAGCTGTTTTTT. It encodes CASSPRTGATGELFF.

In this sample, this clone turned up a few times. The V and J genes are TRBV10-3 and TRBJ2-7; D may be TRBD1 (5 bases). Germline V CDR1 and CDR2: ENHRY, SYGVKD. This CDR3 is built from 15 residues. Trimming stripped 0 bases from V and 3 bases from J, with 12 bases between. The CDR3 nucleotides are TGTGCCATCAGTGAGTCGCAGGGCCCGATCTACGAGCAGTACTTC. The encoded protein is CAISESQGPIYEQYF.

This chain joins TRBV7-3 and TRBJ2-1; D might be TRBD2 (5 bases). Germline CDR1 is SGHTA and CDR2 is FQGTGA. The V end lost 2 bases, the J end lost 3 bases, and 14 bases lay between the germline ends. This CDR3 spans 16 amino acids. The CDR3: CASSLGEAALYNEQFF. CDR3 sequence (DNA): TGTGCCAGCAGCTTAGGTGAAGCGGCCCTCTACAATGAGCAGTTCTTC.